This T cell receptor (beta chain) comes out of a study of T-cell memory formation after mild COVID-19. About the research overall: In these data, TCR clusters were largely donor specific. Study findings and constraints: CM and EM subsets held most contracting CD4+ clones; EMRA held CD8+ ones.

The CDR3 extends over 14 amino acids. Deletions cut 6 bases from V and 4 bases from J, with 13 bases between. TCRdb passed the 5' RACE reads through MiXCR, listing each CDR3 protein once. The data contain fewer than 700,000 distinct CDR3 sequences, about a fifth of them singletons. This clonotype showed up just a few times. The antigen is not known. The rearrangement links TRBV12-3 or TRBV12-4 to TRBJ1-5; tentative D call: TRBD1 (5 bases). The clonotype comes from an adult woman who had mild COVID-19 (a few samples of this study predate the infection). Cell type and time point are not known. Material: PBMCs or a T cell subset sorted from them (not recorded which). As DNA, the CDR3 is TGTGCCAGCAGCGAGACGTCAGGGAATCAGCCCCAGCATTTT. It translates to CASSETSGNQPQHF.